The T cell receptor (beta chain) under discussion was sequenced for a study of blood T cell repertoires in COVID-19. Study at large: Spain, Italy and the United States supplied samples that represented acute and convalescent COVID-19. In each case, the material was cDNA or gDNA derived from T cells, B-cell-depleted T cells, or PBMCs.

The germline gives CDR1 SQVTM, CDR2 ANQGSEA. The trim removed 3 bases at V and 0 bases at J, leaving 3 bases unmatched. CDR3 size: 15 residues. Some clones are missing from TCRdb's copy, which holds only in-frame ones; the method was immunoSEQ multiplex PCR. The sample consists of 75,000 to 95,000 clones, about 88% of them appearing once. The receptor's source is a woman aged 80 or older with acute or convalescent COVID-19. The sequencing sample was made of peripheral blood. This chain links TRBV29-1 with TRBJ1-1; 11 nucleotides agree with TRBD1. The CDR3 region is CSVEGGQGVNTEAFF. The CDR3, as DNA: TGCAGCGTTGAGGGGGGACAGGGGGTGAACACTGAAGCTTTCTTT.